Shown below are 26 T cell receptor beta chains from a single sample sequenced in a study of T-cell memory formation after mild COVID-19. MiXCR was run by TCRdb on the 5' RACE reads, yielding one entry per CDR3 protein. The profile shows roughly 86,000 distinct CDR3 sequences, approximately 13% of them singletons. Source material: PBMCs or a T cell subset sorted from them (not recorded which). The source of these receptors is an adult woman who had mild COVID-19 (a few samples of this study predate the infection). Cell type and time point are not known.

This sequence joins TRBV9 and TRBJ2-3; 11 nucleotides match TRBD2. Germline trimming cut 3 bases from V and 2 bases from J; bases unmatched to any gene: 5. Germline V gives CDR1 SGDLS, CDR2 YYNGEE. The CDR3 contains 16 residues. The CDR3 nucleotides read TGTGCCAGCAGCGAGACTAGCGGGGTCTTCACAGATACGCAGTATTTT. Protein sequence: CASSETSGVFTDTQYF.

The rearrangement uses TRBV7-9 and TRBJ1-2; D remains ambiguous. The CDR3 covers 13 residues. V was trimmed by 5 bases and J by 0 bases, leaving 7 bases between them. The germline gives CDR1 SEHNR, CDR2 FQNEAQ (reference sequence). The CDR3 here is CASSAGPNYGYTF. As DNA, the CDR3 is TGTGCCAGCAGCGCGGGTCCTAACTATGGCTACACCTTC.

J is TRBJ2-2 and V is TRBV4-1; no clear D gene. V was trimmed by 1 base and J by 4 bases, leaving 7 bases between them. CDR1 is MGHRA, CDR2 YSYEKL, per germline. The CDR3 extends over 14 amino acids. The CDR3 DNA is TGCGCCAGCAGCCAAGTGTCGGGCACCGGGGAGCTGTTTTTT. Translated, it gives CASSQVSGTGELFF.

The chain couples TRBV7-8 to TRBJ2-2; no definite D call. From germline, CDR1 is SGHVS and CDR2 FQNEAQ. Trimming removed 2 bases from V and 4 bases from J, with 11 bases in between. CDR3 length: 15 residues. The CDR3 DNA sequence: TGTGCCAGCAGCTTATACGCGCCGAGCACCGGGGAGCTGTTTTTT. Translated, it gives CASSLYAPSTGELFF.

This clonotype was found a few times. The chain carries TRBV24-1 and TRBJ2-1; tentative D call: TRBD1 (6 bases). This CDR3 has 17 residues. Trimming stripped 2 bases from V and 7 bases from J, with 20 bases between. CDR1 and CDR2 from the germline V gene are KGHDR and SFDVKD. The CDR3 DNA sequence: TGTGCCACCAGTGATTCCGATACAGGGATGAGGGGGAATGAGCAGTTCTTC. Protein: CATSDSDTGMRGNEQFF.

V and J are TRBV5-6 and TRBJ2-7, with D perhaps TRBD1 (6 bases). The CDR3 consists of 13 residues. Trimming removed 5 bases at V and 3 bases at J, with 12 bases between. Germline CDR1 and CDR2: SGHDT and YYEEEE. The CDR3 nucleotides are TGTGCCAGCAGTTTTGGACAGCACTACGAGCAGTACTTC. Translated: CASSFGQHYEQYF.

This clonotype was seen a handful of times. CDR3 nucleotide sequence: TGTGCCAGCAGCACCCCCCTCGGCGCGACAACCTACAATGAGCAGTTCTTC. It is translated as CASSTPLGATTYNEQFF. The chain has TRBV7-9 and TRBJ2-1; no firm D call. Germline V CDR1 and CDR2: SEHNR, FQNEAQ (reference sequence). V lost 5 bases, J lost 2 bases, and 19 bases lay in between. The CDR3 is made up of 17 amino acids.

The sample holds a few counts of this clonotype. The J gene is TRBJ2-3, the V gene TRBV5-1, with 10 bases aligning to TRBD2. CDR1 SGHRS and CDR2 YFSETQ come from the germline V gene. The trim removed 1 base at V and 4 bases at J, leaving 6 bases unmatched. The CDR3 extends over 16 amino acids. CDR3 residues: CASSLTSGMGADTQYF. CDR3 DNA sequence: TGCGCCAGCAGCTTGACTAGCGGGATGGGCGCAGATACGCAGTATTTT.

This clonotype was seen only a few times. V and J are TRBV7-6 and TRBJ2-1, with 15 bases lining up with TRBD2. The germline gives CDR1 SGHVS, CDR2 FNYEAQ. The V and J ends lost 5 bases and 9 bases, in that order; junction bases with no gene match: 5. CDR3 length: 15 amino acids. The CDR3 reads CASSAGLAGGGEQFF. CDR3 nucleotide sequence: TGTGCCAGCAGCGCTGGACTAGCGGGAGGGGGTGAGCAGTTCTTC.

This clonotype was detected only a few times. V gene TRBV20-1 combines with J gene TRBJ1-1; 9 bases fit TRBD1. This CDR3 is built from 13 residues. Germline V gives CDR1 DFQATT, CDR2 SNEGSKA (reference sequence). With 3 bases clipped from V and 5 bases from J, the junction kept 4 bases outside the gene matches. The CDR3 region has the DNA TGCAGTGCTAGTGGGGACAGGGTTACTGAAGCTTTCTTT. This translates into CSASGDRVTEAFF.

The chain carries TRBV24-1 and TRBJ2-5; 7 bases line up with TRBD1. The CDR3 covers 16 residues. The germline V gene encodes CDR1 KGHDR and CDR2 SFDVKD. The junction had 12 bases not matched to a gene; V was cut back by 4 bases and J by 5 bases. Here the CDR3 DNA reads TGTGCCACCAGTGACCATGCGACAGGGATTGGTGAGACCCAGTACTTC. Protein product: CATSDHATGIGETQYF.

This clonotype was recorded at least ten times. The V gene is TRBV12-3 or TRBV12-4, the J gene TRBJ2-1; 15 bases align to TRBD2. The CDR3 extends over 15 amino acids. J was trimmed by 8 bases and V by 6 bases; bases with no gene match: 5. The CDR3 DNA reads TGTGCCAGCAGACGGACTAGCGGGAGGGGCGATGAGCAGTTCTTC. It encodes CASRRTSGRGDEQFF.

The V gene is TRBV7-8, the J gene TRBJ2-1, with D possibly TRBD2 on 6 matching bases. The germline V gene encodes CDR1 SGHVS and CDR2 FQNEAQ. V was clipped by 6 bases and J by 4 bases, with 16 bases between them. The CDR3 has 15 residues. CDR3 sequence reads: CASSLAAGRYNEQFF. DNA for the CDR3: TGTGCCAGCAGTCTCGCGGCGGGGCGGTACAATGAGCAGTTCTTC.

CDR3 DNA sequence: TGTGCCAGCAGCTCGCCGGGAGCCCATAATGAGCAGTTCTTC. It specifies CASSSPGAHNEQFF. The chain couples TRBV5-5 to TRBJ2-1, with D perhaps matching TRBD2 (6 bases). With 3 bases removed from V and 7 bases from J, the gap between germline ends came to 14 bases. Per germline, CDR1 SGHKS and CDR2 YYEKEE (reference sequence). This CDR3 contains 14 residues.

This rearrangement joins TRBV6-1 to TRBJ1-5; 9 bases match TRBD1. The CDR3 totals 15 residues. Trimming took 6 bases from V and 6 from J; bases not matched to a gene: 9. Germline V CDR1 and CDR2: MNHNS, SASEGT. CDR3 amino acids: CASSTGTGPAQPQHF. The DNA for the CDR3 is TGTGCCAGCAGCACCGGGACAGGGCCAGCTCAGCCCCAGCATTTT.

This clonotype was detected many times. CDR3 sequence reads: CASSPVTGPSEQYF. In nucleotides, the CDR3 is TGTGCCAGCAGCCCCGTGACAGGGCCCAGCGAGCAGTACTTC. The rearrangement joins TRBV12-3 or TRBV12-4 to TRBJ2-7; 7 bases are shared with TRBD1. The CDR3 covers 14 residues. The junction had 11 bases not matched to a gene; V was cut back by 6 bases and J by 6 bases.

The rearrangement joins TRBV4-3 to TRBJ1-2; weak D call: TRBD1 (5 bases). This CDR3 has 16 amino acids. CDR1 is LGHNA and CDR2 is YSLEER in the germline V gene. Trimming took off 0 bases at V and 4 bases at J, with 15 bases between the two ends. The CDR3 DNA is TGCGCCAGCAGCCAAGATCCTGGGGGGGGGATCTATGGCTACACCTTC. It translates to CASSQDPGGGIYGYTF.

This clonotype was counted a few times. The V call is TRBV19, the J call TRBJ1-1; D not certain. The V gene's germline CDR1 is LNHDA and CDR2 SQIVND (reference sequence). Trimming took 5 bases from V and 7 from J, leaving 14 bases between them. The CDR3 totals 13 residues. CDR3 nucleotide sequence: TGTGCCAGTAGTGCCAACATGAGAGGTGAAGCTTTCTTT. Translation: CASSANMRGEAFF. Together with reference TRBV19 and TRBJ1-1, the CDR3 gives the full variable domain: DGGITQSPKYLFRKEGQNVTLSCEQNLNHDAMYWYRQDPGQGLRLIYYSQIVNDFQKGDIAEGYSVSREKKESFPLTVTSAQKNPTAFYLCASSANMRGEAFFGQGTRLTVV.

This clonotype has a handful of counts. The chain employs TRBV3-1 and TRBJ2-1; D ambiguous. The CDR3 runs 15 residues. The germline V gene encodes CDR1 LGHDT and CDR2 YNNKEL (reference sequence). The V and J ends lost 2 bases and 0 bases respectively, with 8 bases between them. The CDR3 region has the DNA TGTGCCAGCAGCCAAACCCCGAGCTCCTACAATGAGCAGTTCTTC. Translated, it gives CASSQTPSSYNEQFF.

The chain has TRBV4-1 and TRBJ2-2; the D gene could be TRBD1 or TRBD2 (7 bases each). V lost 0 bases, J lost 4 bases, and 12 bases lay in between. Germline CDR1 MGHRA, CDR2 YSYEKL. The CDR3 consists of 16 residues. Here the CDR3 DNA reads TGCGCCAGCAGCCAAGACAGGGGGGGATTCACCGGGGAGCTGTTTTTT. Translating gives CASSQDRGGFTGELFF.

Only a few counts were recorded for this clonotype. The CDR3 spells CASSRTSGSGNEQFF. The CDR3 bases are TGTGCCAGCAGCCGGACTAGCGGGAGTGGCAATGAGCAGTTCTTC. The V call is TRBV12-3 or TRBV12-4, the J call TRBJ2-1; 13 positions agree with TRBD2. The CDR3 is made up of 15 amino acids. Losses at the gene ends were 6 bases for V and 6 bases for J; bases not matched to a gene: 5.

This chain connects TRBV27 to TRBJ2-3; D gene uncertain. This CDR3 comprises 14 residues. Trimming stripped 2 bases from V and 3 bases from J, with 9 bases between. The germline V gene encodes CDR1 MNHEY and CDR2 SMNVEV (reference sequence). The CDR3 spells CASSLLGPTDTQYF. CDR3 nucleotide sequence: TGTGCCAGCAGTTTACTGGGCCCGACAGATACGCAGTATTTT.

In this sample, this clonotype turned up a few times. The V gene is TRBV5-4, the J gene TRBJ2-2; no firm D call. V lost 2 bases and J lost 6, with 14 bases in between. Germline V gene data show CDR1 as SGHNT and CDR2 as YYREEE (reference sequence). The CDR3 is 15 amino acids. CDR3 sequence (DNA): TGTGCCAGCAGCTTTAGAGCGAATACAGCCGGGGAGCTGTTTTTT. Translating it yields CASSFRANTAGELFF.

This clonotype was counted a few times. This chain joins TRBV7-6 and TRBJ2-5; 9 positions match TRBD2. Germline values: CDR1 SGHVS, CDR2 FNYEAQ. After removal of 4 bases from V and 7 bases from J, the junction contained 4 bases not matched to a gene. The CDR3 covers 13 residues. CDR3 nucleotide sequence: TGTGCCAGCAGCTCCCTAGCGGGAAGGACCCAGTACTTC. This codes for CASSSLAGRTQYF.

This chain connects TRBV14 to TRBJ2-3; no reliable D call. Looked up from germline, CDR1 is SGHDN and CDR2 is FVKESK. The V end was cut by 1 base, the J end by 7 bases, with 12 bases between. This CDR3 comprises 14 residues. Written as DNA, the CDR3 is TGTGCCAGCAGCCAAGTTACGCCTCGCAATACGCAGTATTTT. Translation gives CASSQVTPRNTQYF.

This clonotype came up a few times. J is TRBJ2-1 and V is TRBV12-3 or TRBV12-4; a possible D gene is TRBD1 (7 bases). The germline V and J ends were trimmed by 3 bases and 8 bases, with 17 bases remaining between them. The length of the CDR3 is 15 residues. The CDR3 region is CASSFRDSQGDEQFF. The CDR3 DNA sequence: TGTGCCAGCAGTTTCCGGGACTCCCAGGGGGATGAGCAGTTCTTC.